Detailed here is one T cell receptor beta chain. These data belong to a study of blood T cells in healthy people across ages. Looking at the study overall: About one barcoded beta molecule per two T cells was the capture yield of template switching.

The use of a sample-barcoded 5' primer and a J-beta primer mix characterized a second PCR of roughly 6 to 11 cycles. Via MiXCR, TCRdb re-called the 5' RACE reads, giving one row per CDR3 protein. The table records some 760,000 distinct CDR3 sequences, just under 25% of them present only once. The same specimen was also included in a second study, on T cells of mothers and their children.

The sequencing sample was made of blood. The sequence was obtained from a boy aged 5-17 years in good health.

The CDR3 reads CSASRTGERGYTF. Here the CDR3 DNA reads TGCAGTGCTAGCCGTACCGGGGAACGGGGCTACACCTTC. The V call is TRBV20-1, the J call TRBJ1-2; D unclear. Trimming shortened V by 3 bases and J by 8 bases, and 16 bases separated the two germline ends. The CDR3 consists of 13 residues. CDR1 and CDR2 from the germline V gene are DFQATT and SNEGSKA (reference sequence).